The entry below describes one TCR beta chain. As yet, its antigen is unknown. This entry is derived from a study of long-term antiretroviral therapy in people with HIV. Treatment of all HIV participants took place in the United States. Sequencing used immunoSEQ v3.0 at survey level. Per-sample targets for sequencing were about 40,000-50,000 T-cell genomes. Method: immunoSEQ multiplex PCR; TCRdb's copy keeps in-frame clones and lacks some. This table holds 35,000 or so clones, 80% to 90% found once. V lost 0 bases and J 1 base, leaving 13 bases between the germline ends. Germline lookup yields CDR1 SEHNR and CDR2 FQNEAQ (reference sequence). The CDR3 spans 17 residues. Findings and caveats of the study: Older ART regimens may have been in use when blood was drawn between about 2004 and 2018.

The receptor's source is a man aged 18-30 years with HIV. V and J are TRBV7-9 and TRBJ1-3; TRBD1 is a possible D gene (6 bases). Sequenced here: unsorted PBMCs, sampled 2.2 years after starting antiretroviral therapy. The CDR3 DNA follows: TGTGCCAGCAGCTTAGCTACAGGGTACCAGTCTGGAAACACCATATATTTT. As protein: CASSLATGYQSGNTIYF. Full variable domain (remainder filled in from reference TRBV7-9 and TRBJ1-3): DTGVSQNPRHKITKRGQNVTFRCDPISEHNRLYWYRQTLGQGPEFLTYFQNEAQLEKSRLLSDRFSAERPKGSFSTLEIQRTEQGDSAMYLCASSLATGYQSGNTIYFGEGSWLTVV.